Sequencing of this TCR beta chain was carried out in a study of T cells after yellow fever vaccination (dated by TCRdb to the late 2010s). Background for the entire study: The SMART-Seq v4 Ultra Low Input RNA kit was used to prepare libraries from fractions with low cell numbers. The cohort comprised two healthy male donors, one aged 18 to 29 and one aged 30 to 40 years. Blood was collected at multiple timepoints before and after primary and secondary immunization, and bulk PBMC replicates and cell subsets were isolated. To follow T-cell clones before and after primary and booster YFV17D yellow fever vaccination, bulk TCR alpha and beta repertoires were sequenced over time.

Broad study findings and their caveats: A small share of clonotypes occurred in both CD4 and CD8 compartments, likely arising from convergent recombination. Compared with the primary T-cell response, the secondary T-cell response was faster but weaker, reaching its peak on day 5 rather than on day 15. The study included only a couple of donors, which limits how far the findings can be generalized. Most clones expanded after primary vaccination were re-detected after the booster (about 95% of CD4 and approximately 85% of CD8), suggesting broad memory maintenance. FACS-sorted repertoires could contain abundant contaminating clonotypes from the bulk population, so computational filtering was required.

This clonotype came up many times. No cognate antigen has been identified for it. No qualities accompany the bases; no much larger clone lies one base away. Instrument on record: Illumina NovaSeq 6000. TCR cDNA was made using 5'RACE template switching, a step that added a universal primer site and unique molecular identifiers. Priming of cDNA synthesis was performed from both the TCR alpha and TCR beta constant segments. Library amplification used two PCR steps, and the second PCR step added sample barcodes and sequencing adapters. Libraries were sequenced on Illumina HiSeq 2500 (2x100 bp) or NovaSeq (2x150 bp). The source study handled its data this way. MIGEC handled demultiplexing of reads and collapsing into UMI consensus sequences, while MiXCR performed V(D)J alignment. Using edgeR on replicate PBMC samples, clonotypes were called vaccine-responding if FDR was below 0.01 and the log2 fold change was above 5 up to day 15. Bulk clonotypes were assigned CD4 or CD8 identity according to which sequenced CD4 or CD8 repertoire held them at higher abundance. TCRdb reprocessing: public reads trimmed at Q25 with fastp, clones called with MiXCR, in-frame beta chains kept. Rows are combined by CDR3 protein, so each entry shows the most common genes and DNA. The V and J calls were not made by the authors but by TCRdb's processing. This sample holds 250,000 to 400,000 distinct CDR3 sequences; around 4.3% were observed only once. Clones ranked in the top ten supply approximately 19% of the sample.

The sample's treatment or condition label, decoded: live attenuated yellow fever vaccine strain. Two biological replicates of bulk PBMCs were collected at each blood-draw timepoint. A standard Ficoll-Paque protocol was used to isolate PBMCs from peripheral blood. RNA was extracted with TriZol from bulk PBMCs, CD4 and CD8 fractions, and dextramer-positive and dextramer-negative fractions. Based on the germline V gene, the CDR1 and CDR2 sequences are SGHRS and YFSETQ. The CDR3 starts with the cysteine, ends with the phenylalanine, and has 16 residues. Here the CDR3 DNA is all that survives: 48 bases in frame from base 1. V is trimmed back by 3 bases and J by 0 bases, and the junction contains 7 bases that no gene match accounts for.

Recombination joined TRBV5-1 with TRBJ2-3; the junction holds 7 bases that match TRBD2. The sequenced sample was PBMCs, obtained 15 days after the yellow fever booster vaccination. This clonotype was obtained from a man aged 18 to 30 who received the YFV17D yellow fever vaccine. The DNA is TGCGCCAGCAGCTCCGAGCGGGGCCCTAGCACAGATACGCAGTATTTT. Its coded protein is CASSSERGPSTDTQYF.